This T cell receptor beta chain stems from a study of blood T cell repertoires in COVID-19. Study-level background: The analysed material was cDNA or gDNA that came from T cells, B-cell-depleted T cells, or PBMCs.

In the original workflow: Counts of nucleated cells, estimated from reference gene primer amplification, were obtained. Sequenced by immunoSEQ multiplex PCR; TCRdb stores in-frame clones only, minus some. The V and J calls and the clone size are those of that table, but D and trimming were determined from the DNA. This table has approximately 270,000 clones, about 89% appearing once. Germline V lookup: CDR1 SGHRS, CDR2 YFSETQ. Deletions cut 1 base from V and 2 bases from J, with 13 bases between. The CDR3 length is 16 residues. Sequences were obtained from peripheral blood. This sequence originates from a man aged 50 or older with acute or convalescent COVID-19. The chain joins TRBV5-1 to TRBJ1-5; no definite D call. The CDR3: CASSLSPGEGNQPQHF. The CDR3 coding sequence is TGCGCCAGCAGCTTGAGTCCTGGTGAGGGCAATCAGCCCCAGCATTTT.